This record covers a single T cell receptor beta chain. Its antigen is not identified. The sample carries other DNA sequences with the same CDR3. This record comes from a study of shared clonotypes between healthy human individuals. Whole-study results and caveats: Sampling used blood alone; tissue repertoires probably differ.

CD8 cells classed as naive were CD45RO-negative and positively selected for CCR7, excluding terminally differentiated effector memory CD45RA+ cells. Those who donated were healthy HIV-negative adults, with no recent acute infections or vaccinations reported. Unmatched junction bases numbered 5, after V lost 4 bases and J lost 4 bases. Looked up from germline, CDR1 is LNHDA and CDR2 is SQIVND (reference sequence). The CDR3 is made up of 14 amino acids. Source study methods: Junction-only sequences without quality scores came from ImmunoSEQ, so filtering differed. Measured with immunoSEQ multiplex PCR; TCRdb has only the in-frame clones, and not every one. The V and J calls and clone size were taken over from that table, and D and trimming were inferred from the DNA. The sample shows some 2.1 million clones, 90% to 95% of them seen only once.

The chain links TRBV19 to TRBJ2-7, with 9 bases fitting TRBD1. The material sequenced was naive CD8+ T cells from PBMCs. The source of this sequence is a man in his late teens or twenties in good health. Some clones in this sample may be carry-over from other donors' samples. The CDR3 DNA reads as TGTGCCAGTAGTACGGGACAGGGTCCTTACGAGCAGTACTTC. This translates into CASSTGQGPYEQYF.